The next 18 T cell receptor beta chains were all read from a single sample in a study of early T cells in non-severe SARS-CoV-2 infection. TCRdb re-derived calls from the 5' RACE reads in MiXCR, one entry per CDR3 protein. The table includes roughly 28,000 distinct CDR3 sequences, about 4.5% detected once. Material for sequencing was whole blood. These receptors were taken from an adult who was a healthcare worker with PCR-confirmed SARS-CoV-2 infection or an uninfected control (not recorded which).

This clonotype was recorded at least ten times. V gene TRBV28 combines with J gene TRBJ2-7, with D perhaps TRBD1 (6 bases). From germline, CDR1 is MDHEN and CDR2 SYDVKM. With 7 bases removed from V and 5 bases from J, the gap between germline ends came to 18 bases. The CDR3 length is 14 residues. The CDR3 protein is CASTLPGQANEQYF. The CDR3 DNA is TGTGCCAGCACCCTCCCGGGACAAGCCAACGAGCAGTACTTC. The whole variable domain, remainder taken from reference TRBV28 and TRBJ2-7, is DVKVTQSSRYLVKRTGEKVFLECVQDMDHENMFWYRQDPGLGLRLIYFSYDVKMKEKGDIPEGYSVSREKKERFSLILESASTNQTSMYLCASTLPGQANEQYFGPGTRLTVT.

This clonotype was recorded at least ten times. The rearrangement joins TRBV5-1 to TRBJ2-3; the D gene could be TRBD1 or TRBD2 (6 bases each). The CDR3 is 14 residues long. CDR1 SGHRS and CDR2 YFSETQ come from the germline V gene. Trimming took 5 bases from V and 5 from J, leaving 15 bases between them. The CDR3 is CASRWGAGEDTQYF. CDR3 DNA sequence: TGCGCCAGCAGATGGGGGGCTGGGGAAGATACGCAGTATTTT.

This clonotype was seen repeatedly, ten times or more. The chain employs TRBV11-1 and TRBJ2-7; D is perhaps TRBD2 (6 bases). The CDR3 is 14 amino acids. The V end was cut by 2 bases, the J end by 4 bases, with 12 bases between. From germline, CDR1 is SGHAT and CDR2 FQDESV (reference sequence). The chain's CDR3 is CASSLRAGLYEQYV. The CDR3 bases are TGTGCCAGCAGCTTACGCGCGGGACTTTACGAGCAGTACGTC.

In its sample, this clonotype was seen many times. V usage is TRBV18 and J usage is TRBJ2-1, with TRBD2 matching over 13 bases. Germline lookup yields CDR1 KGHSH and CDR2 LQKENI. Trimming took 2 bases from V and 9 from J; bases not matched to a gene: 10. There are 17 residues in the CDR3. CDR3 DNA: TGTGCCAGCTCACCAAGTGCACTAGCGGGAGGGCCAGGTGAGCAGTTCTTC. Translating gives CASSPSALAGGPGEQFF.

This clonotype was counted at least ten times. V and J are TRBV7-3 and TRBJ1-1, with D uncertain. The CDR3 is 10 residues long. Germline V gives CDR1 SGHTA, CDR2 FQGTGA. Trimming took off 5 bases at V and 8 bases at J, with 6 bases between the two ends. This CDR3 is CASSPGEAFF. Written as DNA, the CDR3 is TGTGCCAGCAGCCCTGGCGAAGCTTTCTTT.

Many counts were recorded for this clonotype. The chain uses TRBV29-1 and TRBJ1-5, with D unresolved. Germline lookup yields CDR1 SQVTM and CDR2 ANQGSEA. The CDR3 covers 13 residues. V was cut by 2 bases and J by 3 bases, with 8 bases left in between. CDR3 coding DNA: TGCAGCGTTGAACTGGGGATCAATCAGCCCCAGCATTTT. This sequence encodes CSVELGINQPQHF.

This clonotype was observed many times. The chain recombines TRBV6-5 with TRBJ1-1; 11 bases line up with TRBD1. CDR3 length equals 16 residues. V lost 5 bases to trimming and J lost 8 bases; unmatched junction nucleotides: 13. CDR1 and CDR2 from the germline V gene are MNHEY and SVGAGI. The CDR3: CASSPTGTGGVTEAFF. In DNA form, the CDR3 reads TGTGCCAGCAGTCCAACCGGGACAGGGGGAGTCACCGAAGCTTTCTTT.

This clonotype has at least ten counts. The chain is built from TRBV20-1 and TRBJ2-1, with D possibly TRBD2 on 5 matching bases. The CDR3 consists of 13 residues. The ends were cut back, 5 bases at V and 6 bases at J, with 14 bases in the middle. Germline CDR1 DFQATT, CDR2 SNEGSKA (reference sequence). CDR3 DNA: TGCAGTGCTGGGAGTGGGCTCTCCAATGAGCAGTTCTTC. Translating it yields CSAGSGLSNEQFF.

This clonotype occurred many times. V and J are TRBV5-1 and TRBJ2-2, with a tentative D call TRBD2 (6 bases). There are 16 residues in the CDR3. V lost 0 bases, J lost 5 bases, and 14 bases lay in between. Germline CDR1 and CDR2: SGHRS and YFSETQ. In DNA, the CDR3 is TGCGCCAGCAGCTTGGCGGAGACTAGGGGAACCGGGGAGCTGTTTTTT. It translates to CASSLAETRGTGELFF.

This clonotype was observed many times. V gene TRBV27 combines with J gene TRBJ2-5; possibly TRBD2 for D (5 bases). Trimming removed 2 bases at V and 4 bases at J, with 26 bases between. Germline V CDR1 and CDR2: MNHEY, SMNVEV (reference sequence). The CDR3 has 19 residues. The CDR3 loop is CASSLIGSIEGRMTETQYF. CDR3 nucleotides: TGTGCCAGCAGTTTAATAGGGTCTATCGAGGGCAGAATGACAGAGACCCAGTACTTC.

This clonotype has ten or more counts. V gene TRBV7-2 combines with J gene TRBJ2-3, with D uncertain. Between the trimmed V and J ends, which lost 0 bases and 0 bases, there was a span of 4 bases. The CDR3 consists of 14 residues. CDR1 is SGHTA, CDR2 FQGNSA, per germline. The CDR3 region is CASSLAASTDTQYF. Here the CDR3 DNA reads TGTGCCAGCAGCTTAGCGGCCAGCACAGATACGCAGTATTTT.

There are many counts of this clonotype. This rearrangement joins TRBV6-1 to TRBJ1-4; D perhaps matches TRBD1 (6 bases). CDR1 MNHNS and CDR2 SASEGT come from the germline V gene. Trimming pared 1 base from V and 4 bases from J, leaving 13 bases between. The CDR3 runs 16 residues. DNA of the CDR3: TGTGCCAGCAGTGAAGTCCAGGGGTTAGTTAATGAAAAACTGTTTTTT. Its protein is CASSEVQGLVNEKLFF.

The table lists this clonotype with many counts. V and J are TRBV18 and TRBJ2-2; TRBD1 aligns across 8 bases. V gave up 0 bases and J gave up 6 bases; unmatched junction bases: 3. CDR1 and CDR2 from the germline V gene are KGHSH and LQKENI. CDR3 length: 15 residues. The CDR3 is CASSPPRQGSGELFF. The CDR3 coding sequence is TGTGCCAGCTCACCACCACGACAGGGGTCCGGGGAGCTGTTTTTT.

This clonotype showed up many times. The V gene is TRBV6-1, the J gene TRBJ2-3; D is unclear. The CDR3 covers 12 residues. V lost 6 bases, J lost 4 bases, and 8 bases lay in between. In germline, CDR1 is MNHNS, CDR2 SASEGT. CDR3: CASRGEADTQYF. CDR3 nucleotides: TGTGCCAGCAGAGGTGAGGCAGATACGCAGTATTTT.

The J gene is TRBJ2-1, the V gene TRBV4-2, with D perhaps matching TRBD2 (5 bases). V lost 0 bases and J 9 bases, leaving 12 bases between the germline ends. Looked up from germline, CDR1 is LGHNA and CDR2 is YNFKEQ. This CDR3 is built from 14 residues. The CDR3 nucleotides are TGTGCCAGCAGCCAAGATTCCAGCGCGGGTGAGCAGTTCTTC. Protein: CASSQDSSAGEQFF.

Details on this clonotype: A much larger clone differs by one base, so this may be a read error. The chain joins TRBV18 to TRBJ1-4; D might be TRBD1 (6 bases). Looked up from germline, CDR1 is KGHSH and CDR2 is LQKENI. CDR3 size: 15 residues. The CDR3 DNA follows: TGTGCCATCTCACCACCAGGGGCGCTCTGGGGAAAACTGTTTTTT. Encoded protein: CAISPPGALWGKLFF. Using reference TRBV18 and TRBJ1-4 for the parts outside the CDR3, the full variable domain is NAGVMQNPRHLVRRRGQEARLRCSPMKGHSHVYWYRQLPEEGLKFMVYLQKENIIDESGMPKERFSAEFPKEGPSILRIQQVVRGDSAAYFCAISPPGALWGKLFFGSGTQLSVL.

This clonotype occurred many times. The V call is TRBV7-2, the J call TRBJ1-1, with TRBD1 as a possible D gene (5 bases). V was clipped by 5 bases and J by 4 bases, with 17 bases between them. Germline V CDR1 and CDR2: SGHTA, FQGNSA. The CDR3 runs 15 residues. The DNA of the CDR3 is TGTGCCAGCAGCCAAAGGAGAGGGGCACCCACTGAAGCTTTCTTT. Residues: CASSQRRGAPTEAFF.

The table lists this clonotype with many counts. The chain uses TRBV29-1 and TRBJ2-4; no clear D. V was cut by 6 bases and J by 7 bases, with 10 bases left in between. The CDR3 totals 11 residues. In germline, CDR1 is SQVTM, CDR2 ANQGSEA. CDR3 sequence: CSVGEKNIQYF. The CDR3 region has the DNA TGCAGCGTAGGCGAGAAGAACATTCAGTACTTC. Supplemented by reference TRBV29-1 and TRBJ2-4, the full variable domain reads SAVISQKPSRDICQRGTSLTIQCQVDSQVTMMFWYRQQPGQSLTLIATANQGSEATYESGFVIDKFPISRPNLTFSTLTVSNMSPEDSSIYLCSVGEKNIQYFGAGTRLSVL.